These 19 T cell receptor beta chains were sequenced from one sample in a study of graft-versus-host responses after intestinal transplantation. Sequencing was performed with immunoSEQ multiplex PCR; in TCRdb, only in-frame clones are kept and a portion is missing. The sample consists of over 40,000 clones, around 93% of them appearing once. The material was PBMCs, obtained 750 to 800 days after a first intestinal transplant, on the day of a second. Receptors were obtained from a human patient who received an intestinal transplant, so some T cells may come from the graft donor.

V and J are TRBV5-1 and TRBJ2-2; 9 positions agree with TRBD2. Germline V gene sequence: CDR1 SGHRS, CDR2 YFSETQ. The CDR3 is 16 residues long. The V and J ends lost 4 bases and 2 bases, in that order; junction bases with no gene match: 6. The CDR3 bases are TGCGCCAGCAGCGTACGACTAGCGGCTAACACCGGGGAGCTGTTTTTT. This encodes CASSVRLAANTGELFF.

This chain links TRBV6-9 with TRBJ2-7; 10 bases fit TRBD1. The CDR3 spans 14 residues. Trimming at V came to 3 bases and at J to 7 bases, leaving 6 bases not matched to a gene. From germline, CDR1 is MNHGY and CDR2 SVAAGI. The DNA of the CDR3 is TGTGCCAGCAGTTACGACAGGGGGCGACCAGAGCAGTACTTC. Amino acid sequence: CASSYDRGRPEQYF.

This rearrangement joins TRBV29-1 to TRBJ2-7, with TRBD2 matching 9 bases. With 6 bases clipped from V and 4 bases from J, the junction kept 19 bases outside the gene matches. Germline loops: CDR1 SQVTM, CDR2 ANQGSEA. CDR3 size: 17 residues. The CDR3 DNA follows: TGCAGCGTAGGTGGAAGCCTAGCGGGAATTGAGAAATACGAGCAGTACTTC. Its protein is CSVGGSLAGIEKYEQYF.

CDR3 region: CASGLVEGDSLNSPLHF. The CDR3 DNA is TGTGCTAGTGGTTTGGTAGAGGGAGACAGTCTTAATTCACCCCTCCACTTT. The V call is TRBV12-5, the J call TRBJ1-6; a possible D gene is TRBD1 (5 bases). This CDR3 is 17 amino acids long. With 0 bases removed from V and 6 bases from J, the gap between germline ends came to 15 bases. The germline CDR1 and CDR2 sequences are LGHNT and FRNRAP.

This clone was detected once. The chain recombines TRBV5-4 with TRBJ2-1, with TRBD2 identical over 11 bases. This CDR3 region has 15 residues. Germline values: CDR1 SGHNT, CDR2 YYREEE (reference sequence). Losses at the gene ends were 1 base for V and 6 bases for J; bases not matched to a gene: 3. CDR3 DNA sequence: TGTGCCAGCAGCTTGACTAGCGGGAGTGGCAATGAGCAGTTCTTC. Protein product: CASSLTSGSGNEQFF.

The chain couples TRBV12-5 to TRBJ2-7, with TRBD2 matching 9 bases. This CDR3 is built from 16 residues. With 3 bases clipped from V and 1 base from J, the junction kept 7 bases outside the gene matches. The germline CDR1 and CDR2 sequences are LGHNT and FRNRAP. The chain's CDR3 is CASGLYIAGASYEQYF. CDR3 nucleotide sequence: TGTGCTAGTGGTTTATACATAGCGGGAGCGTCCTACGAGCAGTACTTC.

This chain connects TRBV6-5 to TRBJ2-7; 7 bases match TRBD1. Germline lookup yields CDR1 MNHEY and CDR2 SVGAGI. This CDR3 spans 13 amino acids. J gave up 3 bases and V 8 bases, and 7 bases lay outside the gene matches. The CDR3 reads CASRGGTLYEQYF. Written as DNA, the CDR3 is TGTGCCAGCCGAGGGGGCACCCTCTACGAGCAGTACTTC.

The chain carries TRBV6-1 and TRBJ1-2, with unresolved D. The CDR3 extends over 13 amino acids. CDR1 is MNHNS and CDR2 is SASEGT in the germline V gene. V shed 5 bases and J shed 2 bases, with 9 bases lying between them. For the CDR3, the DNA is TGTGCCAGCAGTCGGGCCCCGAACTATGGCTACACCTTC. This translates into CASSRAPNYGYTF.

The CDR3 sequence is CASCVAGYNEQFF. The DNA of the CDR3 is TGTGCCAGCTGTGTGGCGGGTTACAATGAGCAGTTCTTC. The V and J genes are TRBV6-5 and TRBJ2-1; D might be TRBD2 (5 bases). This CDR3 is 13 amino acids long. Germline assignment: CDR1 MNHEY and CDR2 SVGAGI. V lost 8 bases and J lost 4, with 12 bases in between.

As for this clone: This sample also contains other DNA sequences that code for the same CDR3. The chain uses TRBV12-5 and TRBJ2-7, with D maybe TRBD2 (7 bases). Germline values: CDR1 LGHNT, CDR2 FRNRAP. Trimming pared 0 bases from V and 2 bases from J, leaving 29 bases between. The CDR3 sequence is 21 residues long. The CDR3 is CASGLVPKDSRPSGLPYEQYF. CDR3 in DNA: TGTGCTAGTGGTTTGGTACCCAAGGACAGCAGACCTAGCGGACTTCCCTACGAGCAGTACTTC.

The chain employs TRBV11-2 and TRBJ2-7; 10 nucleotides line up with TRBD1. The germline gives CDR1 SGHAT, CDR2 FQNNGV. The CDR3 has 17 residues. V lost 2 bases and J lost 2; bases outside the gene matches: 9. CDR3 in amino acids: CASSLMGVTGGTYEQYF. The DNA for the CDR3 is TGTGCCAGCAGCTTAATGGGTGTGACAGGGGGCACCTACGAGCAGTACTTC.

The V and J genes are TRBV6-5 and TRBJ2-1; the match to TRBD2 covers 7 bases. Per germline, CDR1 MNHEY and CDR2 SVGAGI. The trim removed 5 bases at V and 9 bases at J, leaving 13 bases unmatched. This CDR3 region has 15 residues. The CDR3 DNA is TGTGCCAGCAGTCTACCCGGGGCGGGAGAGGCTGAGCAGTTCTTC. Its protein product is CASSLPGAGEAEQFF.

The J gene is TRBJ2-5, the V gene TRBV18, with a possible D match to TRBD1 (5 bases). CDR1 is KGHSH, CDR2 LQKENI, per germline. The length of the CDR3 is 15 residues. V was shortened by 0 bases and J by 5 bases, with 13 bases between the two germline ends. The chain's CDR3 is CASSPPGRVGETQYF. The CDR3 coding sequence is TGTGCCAGCTCACCACCGGGCAGGGTAGGGGAGACCCAGTACTTC.

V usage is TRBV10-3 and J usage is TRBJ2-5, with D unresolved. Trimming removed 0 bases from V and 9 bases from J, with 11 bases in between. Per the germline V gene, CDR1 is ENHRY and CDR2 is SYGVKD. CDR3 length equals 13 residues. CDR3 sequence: CAISESYGVAQYF. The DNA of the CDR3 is TGTGCCATCAGTGAGTCGTATGGGGTCGCCCAGTACTTC.

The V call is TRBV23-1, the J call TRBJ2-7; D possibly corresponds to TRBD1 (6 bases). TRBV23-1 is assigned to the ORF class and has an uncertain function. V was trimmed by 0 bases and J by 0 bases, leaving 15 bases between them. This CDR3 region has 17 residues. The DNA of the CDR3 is TGCGCCAGCAGTCAATCAAGACAGGCCATCTCCTCCTACGAGCAGTACTTC. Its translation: CASSQSRQAISSYEQYF.

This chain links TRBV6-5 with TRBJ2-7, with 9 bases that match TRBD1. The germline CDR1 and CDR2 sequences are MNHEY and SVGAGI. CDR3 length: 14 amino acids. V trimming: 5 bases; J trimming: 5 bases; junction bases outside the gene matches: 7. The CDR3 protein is CASSADRGGNEQYF. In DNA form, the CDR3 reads TGTGCCAGCAGTGCGGACAGGGGCGGCAACGAGCAGTACTTC.

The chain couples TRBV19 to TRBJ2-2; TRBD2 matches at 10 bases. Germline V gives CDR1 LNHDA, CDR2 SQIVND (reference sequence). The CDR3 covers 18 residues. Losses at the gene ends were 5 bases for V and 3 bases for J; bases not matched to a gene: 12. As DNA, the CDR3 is TGTGCCAGTAGTGTCAAACCTAGCGGGAGAATGGACACCGGGGAGCTGTTTTTT. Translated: CASSVKPSGRMDTGELFF.

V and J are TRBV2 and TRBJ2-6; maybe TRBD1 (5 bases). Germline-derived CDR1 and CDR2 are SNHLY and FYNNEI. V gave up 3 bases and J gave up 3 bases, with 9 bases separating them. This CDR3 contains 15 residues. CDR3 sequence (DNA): TGTGCCAGCAGTGATTTCAGGGTTGGGGCCAACGTCCTGACTTTC. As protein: CASSDFRVGANVLTF.

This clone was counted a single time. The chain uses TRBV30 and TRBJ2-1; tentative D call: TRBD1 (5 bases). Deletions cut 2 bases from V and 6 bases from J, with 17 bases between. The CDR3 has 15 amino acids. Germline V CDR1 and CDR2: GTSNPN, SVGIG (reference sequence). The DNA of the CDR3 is TGTGCCTGGAGTCCAGGGCTGTCTTTGGGCAATGAGCAGTTCTTC. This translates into CAWSPGLSLGNEQFF.